This TCR beta chain was obtained from a study of blood T cell repertoires in COVID-19. Germline V gene sequence: CDR1 MDHEN, CDR2 SYDVKM. The CDR3 loop spans 15 amino acids. V lost 5 bases and J 7 bases, leaving 15 bases between the germline ends. Those who participated ranged in age from roughly 18 to 90 years and resided in 20 to 30 US areas. Generated by immunoSEQ multiplex PCR, the TCRdb table keeps only in-frame clones and is missing some. The sample carries about 250,000 clones, 65% to 90% recorded once. This clonotype was obtained from a middle-aged man who had recovered from COVID-19. The chain links TRBV28 to TRBJ1-6, with D maybe TRBD1 (6 bases). Material: PBMCs or T cells enriched from blood (not recorded which). DNA of the CDR3: TGTGCCAGCAGTATCAGACAGGATTCCAATTCACCCCTCCACTTT. Translation: CASSIRQDSNSPLHF.